This T cell receptor beta chain was documented in a study of T cell repertoires in cytomegalovirus infection (dated by TCRdb to about 2019). About the study as a whole: The peptide stimulations were aimed at well-studied HLA-B-restricted epitopes as well as recently identified HLA-C-restricted CMV epitopes, whose presentation resists viral immunomodulation. Because public TCR beta signatures pointed to carriage of CMV infection together with the matching HLA type, the HLA type of each donor mattered for the analysis.

Interpreted using the paper, the treatment or condition label stands for: in vitro stimulation with specific CMV peptide epitopes to enrich CMV-specific T cells. The full study reports these points: The ex vivo response was dominated by HLA-C-restricted CMV-specific TCR beta clonotypes, which also provided the single most frequent clonotype in two of eight donors. Carriers of CMV infection plus the relevant HLA type were discriminated by the cumulative frequency of public TCR beta family members in the study cohort and in an independent 352-donor cohort.

The CDR3 numbers 16 residues from cysteine through phenylalanine. Solely the CDR3 DNA is kept, with 48 bases framed from the first base. The germline V gene (reference sequence) sets CDR1 to SEHNR and CDR2 to FQNEAQ. Cut back by 5 bases and 0 bases, the V and J ends lie 15 bases apart. This clonotype was counted between two and nine times. It has no known antigen specificity. There are no base qualities to consult, and no much larger clone falls within one base. The instrument was an Illumina HiSeq 1500. TCRdb redid the processing of the public reads, applying fastp at Q25 and MiXCR, and retained in-frame beta chains. Each CDR3 protein gets just one entry, which takes the most common genes and DNA from the rows behind it. This sample has about 830,000 distinct CDR3 sequences in its table, and approximately 30% of those were observed once. The ten largest clonotypes hold 9.5% to 15% of the sample.

The sequence derives from a human donor in good health (CMV status not recorded). Some clones in this sample may be carry-over from other donors' samples. Specimen: cultured CD8+ T cells from PBMCs, collected from culture after CMV antigen stimulation. The V and J genes are TRBV7-9 and TRBJ2-3, and the D gene may be TRBD2, 6 bases matching. The CDR3 sequence is CASSRRGGVSTDTQYF. Read as DNA, the sequence is TGTGCCAGCAGCCGGCGAGGCGGGGTTAGCACAGATACGCAGTATTTT. With the rest looked up from the reference TRBV7-9 and TRBJ2-3 genes rather than sequenced, the full variable domain is DTGVSQNPRHKITKRGQNVTFRCDPISEHNRLYWYRQTLGQGPEFLTYFQNEAQLEKSRLLSDRFSAERPKGSFSTLEIQRTEQGDSAMYLCASSRRGGVSTDTQYFGPGTRLTVL.